The 26 T cell receptor beta chains below all came from one sample that was sequenced in a study of OX40 agonist ivuxolimab in advanced cancers. Generated by immunoSEQ multiplex PCR, the TCRdb table keeps only in-frame clones and is missing some. This sample has tens of thousands of clones, with about 83% found just once. The sample here was CD4+ or CD8+ T cells sorted from blood, taken in a trial of the OX40 agonist ivuxolimab. The receptors stem from an adult with an advanced solid tumor such as melanoma, head and neck, liver or kidney cancer.

The chain links TRBV27 to TRBJ2-2, with 9 bases lining up with TRBD1. Germline V gene data show CDR1 as MNHEY and CDR2 as SMNVEV (reference sequence). This CDR3 comprises 14 residues. V gave up 6 bases and J gave up 7 bases; unmatched junction bases: 6. CDR3 nucleotides: TGTGCCAGCAGACGGACAGGGGTAAACGGGGAGCTGTTTTTT. This encodes CASRRTGVNGELFF.

The chain links TRBV6-1 to TRBJ2-3; 7 bases fit TRBD1. The germline gives CDR1 MNHNS, CDR2 SASEGT. CDR3 length: 14 amino acids. V lost 5 bases and J lost 4; bases outside the gene matches: 6. CDR3 sequence: CASSKDRASDTQYF. The CDR3 DNA follows: TGTGCCAGCAGTAAAGACAGGGCATCAGATACGCAGTATTTT.

This clone occurred a few times. V usage is TRBV7-9 and J usage is TRBJ1-1; 10 bases align to TRBD1. This CDR3 is 19 amino acids long. J gave up 3 bases and V 5 bases, and 18 bases lay outside the gene matches. Germline loops: CDR1 SEHNR, CDR2 FQNEAQ (reference sequence). The CDR3 DNA is TGTGCCAGCAGCCCCTTCCCGGGACAGGGGTTGAGAGTACACACTGAAGCTTTCTTT. It is translated as CASSPFPGQGLRVHTEAFF.

The chain carries TRBV2 and TRBJ2-1, with D tentatively TRBD2 (7 bases). Trimming removed 4 bases at V and 4 bases at J, with 14 bases between. This CDR3 is built from 15 residues. The germline gives CDR1 SNHLY, CDR2 FYNNEI. The CDR3 DNA follows: TGTGCCAGCAGTGGAGGGGGGGACCTTTACAATGAGCAGTTCTTC. Translated, it gives CASSGGGDLYNEQFF.

The gene calls are TRBV6-1 and TRBJ2-7, with 7 bases fitting TRBD1. The CDR3 is 14 residues long. Per the germline V gene, CDR1 is MNHNS and CDR2 is SASEGT. J lost 2 bases, V lost 3 bases, and 4 bases had no gene match. The CDR3 protein is CASSESGQTYEQYF. CDR3 bases: TGTGCCAGCAGTGAGTCGGGACAGACCTACGAGCAGTACTTC.

This chain joins TRBV6-1 and TRBJ1-6; 7 nucleotides match TRBD1. In germline, CDR1 is MNHNS, CDR2 SASEGT. The CDR3 extends over 13 amino acids. Unmatched junction bases numbered 2, after V lost 1 base and J lost 11 bases. CDR3 protein: CASSEEGATPLHF. Here the CDR3 DNA reads TGTGCCAGCAGTGAAGAGGGGGCCACACCCCTCCACTTT.

The chain has TRBV5-4 and TRBJ2-7; 8 bases map to TRBD1. Germline loops: CDR1 SGHNT, CDR2 YYREEE (reference sequence). There are 13 residues in the CDR3. J was trimmed by 2 bases and V by 4 bases; bases with no gene match: 2. The CDR3 here is CASSQDRAYEQYF. The CDR3 DNA follows: TGTGCCAGCAGCCAGGACAGGGCCTACGAGCAGTACTTC.

The gene calls are TRBV11-3 and TRBJ2-5; the D gene could be TRBD1 or TRBD2 (6 bases each). The J call could be wrong; TRBJ2-7 is a better fit for the DNA end. The CDR3 runs to 12 residues. Germline V gives CDR1 SGHNT, CDR2 YENEEA. The CDR3 coding sequence is TGTGCCAGCAGCCGAGGGGGGTACGAGCAGTACTTC. Translation: CASSRGGYEQYF.

This chain connects TRBV7-2 to TRBJ2-7; a possible D gene is TRBD1 (6 bases). The V end was cut by 9 bases, the J end by 4 bases, with 19 bases between. CDR1 and CDR2 (germline): SGHTA, FQGNSA. CDR3 size: 14 residues. CDR3 nucleotide sequence: TGTGCCAGTAGGACAGACCGCGATGGATACGAGCAGTACTTC. Its protein product is CASRTDRDGYEQYF.

The chain is built from TRBV2 and TRBJ2-7, with D possibly TRBD2 on 6 matching bases. V was clipped by 5 bases and J by 2 bases, with 13 bases between them. The CDR3 has 14 residues. From germline, CDR1 is SNHLY and CDR2 FYNNEI. The CDR3 here is CASSPRGLTYEQYF. The CDR3 DNA is TGTGCCAGCAGTCCTCGGGGGTTGACCTACGAGCAGTACTTC. Variable domain in full (rest from reference TRBV2 and TRBJ2-7): EPEVTQTPSHQVTQMGQEVILRCVPISNHLYFYWYRQILGQKVEFLVSFYNNEISEKSEIFDDQFSVERPDGSNFTLKIRSTKLEDSAMYFCASSPRGLTYEQYFGPGTRLTVT.

V and J are TRBV28 and TRBJ2-7, with TRBD2 matching 11 bases. V shed 5 bases, J shed 5 bases, and the junction held 5 bases outside the gene matches. From germline, CDR1 is MDHEN and CDR2 SYDVKM. There are 14 residues in the CDR3. The CDR3 here is CASSAPGLADEQYF. CDR3 DNA sequence: TGTGCCAGCAGTGCGCCGGGACTAGCGGACGAGCAGTACTTC.

V gene TRBV7-9 combines with J gene TRBJ2-1; TRBD2 agrees at 10 bases. This CDR3 contains 18 residues. V shed 5 bases and J 3 bases; nucleotides not matched to a gene: 13. Germline V gene lookup returns CDR1 SEHNR and CDR2 FQNEAQ (reference sequence). The CDR3 protein is CASSPVRAGTSDYNEQFF. The DNA for the CDR3 is TGTGCCAGCAGCCCCGTCAGGGCCGGGACTAGCGACTACAATGAGCAGTTCTTC.

V gene TRBV6-5 combines with J gene TRBJ1-5; D may be TRBD1 (6 bases). The length of the CDR3 is 15 residues. Germline CDR1 reads MNHEY; CDR2 reads SVGAGI. Trimming stripped 6 bases from V and 0 bases from J, with 12 bases between. The DNA of the CDR3 is TGTGCCAGCAGGAAGGGGGGAAATAGCAATCAGCCCCAGCATTTT. This translates into CASRKGGNSNQPQHF.

The rearrangement joins TRBV5-1 to TRBJ2-2; 11 bases are a match to TRBD2. The CDR3 length is 16 residues. The V gene end was trimmed by 0 bases and the J gene end by 4 bases; junction bases not matched to a gene: 2. In germline, CDR1 is SGHRS, CDR2 YFSETQ. The CDR3 bases are TGCGCCAGCAGCTTGGTAGCGGGAGGGCTCACCGGGGAGCTGTTTTTT. Translated, it gives CASSLVAGGLTGELFF.

The chain combines TRBV5-4 with TRBJ1-2; 10 bases are shared with TRBD1. This CDR3 has 15 residues. The germline V gene has CDR1 SGHNT and CDR2 YYREEE (reference sequence). V gave up 0 bases and J gave up 4 bases; unmatched junction bases: 3. The CDR3 nucleotides are TGTGCCAGCAGCTTGGGTAGGGACAGGGGCTATGGCTACACCTTC. Translating it yields CASSLGRDRGYGYTF.

This chain joins TRBV11-1 and TRBJ2-1; TRBD2 matches 7 bases. Germline-derived CDR1 and CDR2 are SGHAT and FQDESV (reference sequence). This CDR3 spans 16 amino acids. Losses at the gene ends were 1 base for V and 6 bases for J; bases not matched to a gene: 9. CDR3 bases: TGTGCCAGCAGCTTAGGGCCTGGCGGGAGTTCCAATGAGCAGTTCTTC. It encodes CASSLGPGGSSNEQFF.

The V and J genes are TRBV6-5 and TRBJ1-1; 11 bases line up with TRBD1. The germline V gene has CDR1 MNHEY and CDR2 SVGAGI. The CDR3 loop spans 13 amino acids. Trimming removed 6 bases from V and 7 bases from J; junction bases left unmatched: 4. The CDR3 is CASRTGTGGEAFF. CDR3 bases: TGTGCCAGCAGGACGGGGACAGGGGGTGAAGCTTTCTTT.

The V gene is TRBV18, the J gene TRBJ1-2; D is uncertain. V dropped 9 bases and J dropped 0 bases, with 17 bases sitting between them. The CDR3 contains 15 residues. CDR1 is KGHSH, CDR2 LQKENI, per germline. The CDR3 DNA sequence: TGTGCCAGTAGGCTGTCAGCCTCCTCTAACTATGGCTACACCTTC. Translation: CASRLSASSNYGYTF.

The rearrangement links TRBV10-3 to TRBJ2-2; 7 nucleotides agree with TRBD2. The CDR3 is 15 residues long. The junction had 10 bases not matched to a gene; V was cut back by 10 bases and J by 2 bases. Per the germline V gene, CDR1 is ENHRY and CDR2 is SYGVKD. CDR3 sequence (DNA): TGTGCCACCTATTCAGCGGGGACTAACACCGGGGAGCTGTTTTTT. It encodes CATYSAGTNTGELFF.

The chain combines TRBV7-2 with TRBJ2-7, with D maybe TRBD2 (5 bases). Trimming removed 5 bases at V and 3 bases at J, with 14 bases between. Per the germline V gene, CDR1 is SGHTA and CDR2 is FQGNSA. CDR3 size: 14 residues. DNA for the CDR3: TGTGCCAGCAGCGGGCTAGCCCATCGCTACGAGCAGTACTTC. It translates to CASSGLAHRYEQYF.

This clone was seen just once. The chain carries TRBV18 and TRBJ2-7, with 10 bases that match TRBD1. V lost 3 bases and J lost 2; bases outside the gene matches: 1. Germline values: CDR1 KGHSH, CDR2 LQKENI. The length of the CDR3 is 14 residues. The CDR3 loop reads CASSPGTGAYEQYF. CDR3 nucleotide sequence: TGTGCCAGCTCACCGGGGACAGGGGCCTACGAGCAGTACTTC.

V usage is TRBV5-8 and J usage is TRBJ1-1; 7 nucleotides agree with TRBD1. The germline gives CDR1 SGHTS, CDR2 YDEGEE. This CDR3 is built from 14 residues. After removal of 4 bases from V and 0 bases from J, the junction contained 3 bases not matched to a gene. CDR3 loop: CASSRGQLNTEAFF. For the CDR3, the DNA is TGTGCCAGCAGCCGGGGACAGTTGAACACTGAAGCTTTCTTT. Variable domain in full (rest from reference TRBV5-8 and TRBJ1-1): EAGVTQSPTHLIKTRGQQATLRCSPISGHTSVYWYQQALGLGLQFLLWYDEGEERNRGNFPPRFSGRQFPNYSSELNVNALELEDSALYLCASSRGQLNTEAFFGQGTRLTVV.

This chain uses TRBV19 with TRBJ1-6; 8 nucleotides agree with TRBD1. Losses at the gene ends were 7 bases for V and 8 bases for J; bases not matched to a gene: 10. From germline, CDR1 is LNHDA and CDR2 SQIVND (reference sequence). There are 15 residues in the CDR3. The CDR3 nucleotides read TGTGCCAGTAATCCCGGGGACAGGAGCTATTCACCCCTCCACTTT. Translated: CASNPGDRSYSPLHF.

The genes are TRBV2 and TRBJ2-7, with 7 bases matching TRBD1. The CDR3 has 14 residues. Unmatched junction bases numbered 7, after V lost 4 bases and J lost 4 bases. In germline, CDR1 is SNHLY, CDR2 FYNNEI. The CDR3 DNA follows: TGTGCCAGCAGTGTACAGGGGAGTGGATACGAGCAGTACTTC. This codes for CASSVQGSGYEQYF.

This clone is a singleton in its sample. The gene calls are TRBV28 and TRBJ1-3; D gene ambiguous. The CDR3 contains 12 residues. V was trimmed by 3 bases and J by 8 bases, leaving 8 bases between them. Germline assignment: CDR1 MDHEN and CDR2 SYDVKM. CDR3 residues: CASSFRKDTIYF. The CDR3 region has the DNA TGTGCCAGCAGTTTCCGGAAGGACACCATATATTTT.

V usage is TRBV7-7 and J usage is TRBJ1-6; possible D gene TRBD1, 5 bases. CDR1 is SSHAT and CDR2 is FNYEAQ in the germline V gene (reference sequence). Deletions cut 2 bases from V and 8 bases from J, with 22 bases between. The CDR3 has 18 amino acids. CDR3 sequence: CASSLPNRSQKGDSPLHF. Here the CDR3 DNA reads TGTGCCAGCAGCTTACCAAACAGGTCTCAAAAAGGGGATTCACCCCTCCACTTT.